These 31 T cell receptor beta chains originate from one sample sequenced in a study of blood T cell repertoires in COVID-19. Method: immunoSEQ multiplex PCR; TCRdb's copy keeps in-frame clones and lacks some. The sample has 200,000 to 250,000 clones; approximately 80% are singletons. The sample comprised peripheral blood. The receptors derive from a woman of 80 years or more with COVID-19, enrolled during active disease.

V usage is TRBV28 and J usage is TRBJ1-6; D perhaps matches TRBD1 (5 bases). The CDR3 extends over 13 amino acids. Germline V gene sequence: CDR1 MDHEN, CDR2 SYDVKM. V was clipped by 8 bases and J by 6 bases, with 11 bases between them. CDR3 sequence (DNA): TGTGCCAGCGGGCAGGGCCCTAATTCACCCCTCCACTTT. Translating gives CASGQGPNSPLHF. Together with reference TRBV28 and TRBJ1-6, the CDR3 gives the full variable domain: DVKVTQSSRYLVKRTGEKVFLECVQDMDHENMFWYRQDPGLGLRLIYFSYDVKMKEKGDIPEGYSVSREKKERFSLILESASTNQTSMYLCASGQGPNSPLHFGNGTRLTVT.

The chain couples TRBV5-4 to TRBJ2-1; D is possibly TRBD2 (6 bases). CDR3 length: 17 residues. Trimming stripped 0 bases from V and 7 bases from J, with 20 bases between. Germline V CDR1 and CDR2: SGHNT, YYREEE (reference sequence). CDR3 DNA sequence: TGTGCCAGCAGCTTGGGCCCCCCTACCGGGAGCGGGAATGAGCAGTTCTTC. Translated: CASSLGPPTGSGNEQFF.

The gene calls are TRBV7-9 and TRBJ2-7; 11 nucleotides align to TRBD2. With V trimmed by 1 base and J by 2 bases, 7 bases remained unmatched. CDR3 length: 17 residues. Germline V gene data show CDR1 as SEHNR and CDR2 as FQNEAQ (reference sequence). CDR3 residues: CASSLGLAGGRTYEQYF. The CDR3 DNA reads TGTGCCAGCAGCTTAGGGCTAGCGGGAGGACGGACCTACGAGCAGTACTTC.

The chain couples TRBV6-5 to TRBJ2-7, with 12 bases that match TRBD2. Trimming took 6 bases from V and 7 from J; bases not matched to a gene: 10. Germline V lookup: CDR1 MNHEY, CDR2 SVGAGI. The CDR3 is 15 residues long. The CDR3 is CASSSGLAGIGEQYF. The CDR3 nucleotides are TGTGCCAGCAGCTCCGGACTAGCGGGGATTGGAGAGCAGTACTTC.

This clone was seen a few times. This rearrangement joins TRBV5-5 to TRBJ2-7, with 7 bases fitting TRBD1. In germline, CDR1 is SGHKS, CDR2 YYEKEE (reference sequence). V lost 4 bases and J lost 7; bases outside the gene matches: 14. The CDR3 contains 15 residues. The CDR3 DNA is TGTGCCAGCAGCCTCACCCGACAGGGTTTAAGGGAGCAGTACTTC. It is translated as CASSLTRQGLREQYF.

J is TRBJ1-3 and V is TRBV6-5; D not certain. CDR3 length equals 15 residues. V shed 3 bases and J shed 0 bases, with 9 bases lying between them. Looked up from germline, CDR1 is MNHEY and CDR2 is SVGAGI. In nucleotides, the CDR3 is TGTGCCAGCAGTTATCAGGCCCCCTCTGGAAACACCATATATTTT. Translating gives CASSYQAPSGNTIYF.

The chain employs TRBV7-8 and TRBJ2-1, with 7 bases fitting TRBD2. The V and J ends lost 3 bases and 0 bases, in that order; junction bases with no gene match: 11. Germline lookup yields CDR1 SGHVS and CDR2 FQNEAQ. This CDR3 comprises 18 residues. The CDR3 bases are TGTGCCAGCAGCTTTCGAGGAGGAGCGGGAAGCTCCTACAATGAGCAGTTCTTC. Residues: CASSFRGGAGSSYNEQFF.

This clone has only one observation. V gene TRBV4-1 combines with J gene TRBJ1-1, with a tentative D call TRBD1 (5 bases). Trimming took 0 bases from V and 4 from J, leaving 6 bases between them. The CDR3 totals 13 residues. CDR1 and CDR2 (germline): MGHRA, YSYEKL. CDR3 loop: CASSQERGTEAFF. The CDR3 bases are TGCGCCAGCAGCCAAGAAAGGGGCACTGAAGCTTTCTTT.

The chain has TRBV7-8 and TRBJ2-7; tentatively, D is TRBD1 (5 bases). The CDR3 loop spans 14 amino acids. V was cut by 5 bases and J by 2 bases, with 13 bases left in between. Germline V lookup: CDR1 SGHVS, CDR2 FQNEAQ. The CDR3 DNA reads TGTGCCAGCAGCCTTGACTCAGGGCCCTACGAGCAGTACTTC. Translation gives CASSLDSGPYEQYF.

The chain uses TRBV30 and TRBJ2-2; perhaps TRBD1 as D (6 bases). Germline-derived CDR1 and CDR2 are GTSNPN and SVGIG (reference sequence). Between the trimmed V and J ends, which lost 1 base and 6 bases, there was a span of 12 bases. The CDR3 consists of 14 residues. Written as DNA, the CDR3 is TGTGCCTGGAGTGCCAGGGGAAGGTCCGGGGAGCTGTTTTTT. Protein: CAWSARGRSGELFF.

In its sample, this clone was seen once. J is TRBJ2-7 and V is TRBV2; 7 bases line up with TRBD1. CDR3 length: 13 amino acids. Germline V lookup: CDR1 SNHLY, CDR2 FYNNEI. With V trimmed by 6 bases and J by 0 bases, 2 bases remained unmatched. Here the CDR3 reads CASSRDSSYEQYF. Here the CDR3 DNA reads TGTGCCAGCAGCCGGGACAGCTCCTACGAGCAGTACTTC.

The V and J genes are TRBV9 and TRBJ2-3; TRBD2 matches at 8 bases. V dropped 0 bases and J dropped 3; count of bases not matched to a gene: 6. Germline V CDR1 and CDR2: SGDLS, YYNGEE. This CDR3 has 16 residues. In DNA, the CDR3 is TGTGCCAGCAGCGTAGCGGGGGGGAGAGGGACAGATACGCAGTATTTT. Protein product: CASSVAGGRGTDTQYF.

The chain carries TRBV30 and TRBJ1-2; D might be TRBD1 (6 bases). The CDR3 is 12 amino acids. From germline, CDR1 is GTSNPN and CDR2 SVGIG (reference sequence). Trimming left V 0 bases short and J 7 bases short, with 9 bases between. The CDR3 is CAWSVLGGGYTF. The DNA for the CDR3 is TGTGCCTGGAGTGTACTAGGGGGTGGCTACACCTTC.

This rearrangement joins TRBV5-4 to TRBJ1-1, with D perhaps TRBD1 (5 bases). The germline gives CDR1 SGHNT, CDR2 YYREEE (reference sequence). CDR3 length: 14 residues. V lost 4 bases, J lost 5 bases, and 15 bases lay in between. The CDR3 DNA reads TGTGCCAGCAGCCCCAGCCTACAGGAAACTGAAGCTTTCTTT. This translates into CASSPSLQETEAFF.

The V gene is TRBV18, the J gene TRBJ2-7, with 10 bases fitting TRBD1. The CDR3 has 13 amino acids. The V gene's germline CDR1 is KGHSH and CDR2 LQKENI. V lost 6 bases, J lost 6 bases, and 5 bases stayed unmatched. Here the CDR3 DNA reads TGTGCCAGCTCCCCGGGACAGGGGCGCGAGCAGTACTTC. Translated, it gives CASSPGQGREQYF.

This chain connects TRBV6-5 to TRBJ2-7; 9 nucleotides match TRBD1. Unmatched junction bases numbered 3, after V lost 6 bases and J lost 0 bases. This CDR3 is built from 14 residues. Germline values: CDR1 MNHEY, CDR2 SVGAGI. Here the CDR3 DNA reads TGTGCCAGCAGAACAGGGGGCGGCTCCTACGAGCAGTACTTC. Translated: CASRTGGGSYEQYF.

The rearrangement links TRBV28 to TRBJ2-7; 10 nucleotides match TRBD2. The CDR3 totals 15 residues. CDR1 and CDR2 (germline): MDHEN, SYDVKM. With V trimmed by 8 bases and J by 6 bases, 13 bases remained unmatched. CDR3 nucleotide sequence: TGTGCCAGCGCCCCCGGAGGAGCGGGAGGGCTCGAGCAGTACTTC. Translation gives CASAPGGAGGLEQYF.

The CDR3 reads CASSLSGATGELFF. As DNA, the CDR3 is TGTGCCAGCAGCCTTAGCGGGGCAACCGGGGAGCTGTTTTTT. This chain links TRBV3-1 (or the pseudogene TRBV3-2) with TRBJ2-2, with 8 bases aligning to TRBD2. The trim removed 4 bases at V and 5 bases at J, leaving 3 bases unmatched. CDR1 is LGHDT and CDR2 is YNNKEL in the germline V gene (reference sequence). The CDR3 is 14 amino acids.

V gene TRBV30 combines with J gene TRBJ1-2, with unresolved D. The V end lost 2 bases, the J end lost 5 bases, and 12 bases lay between the germline ends. CDR1 is GTSNPN, CDR2 SVGIG, per germline (reference sequence). The CDR3 sequence is 13 residues long. The CDR3 reads CAWSLTGVYGYTF. DNA for the CDR3: TGTGCCTGGAGTCTTACCGGTGTTTATGGCTACACCTTC.

In DNA, the CDR3 is TGTGCCAGCAGCGGGACTGACGGAAACACCATATATTTT. Residues: CASSGTDGNTIYF. V gene TRBV9 combines with J gene TRBJ1-3; the D is unclear. The CDR3 runs 13 residues. Germline CDR1 and CDR2: SGDLS and YYNGEE. V lost 3 bases and J lost 4, with 8 bases in between.

The V call is TRBV5-1, the J call TRBJ2-5, with TRBD2 identical over 16 bases. Germline V gives CDR1 SGHRS, CDR2 YFSETQ. V dropped 4 bases and J dropped 0; count of bases not matched to a gene: 9. The CDR3 consists of 19 residues. The CDR3 DNA is TGCGCCAGCAGCCTGGGACTAGCGGGAGGGCGGGGGAACCAAGAGACCCAGTACTTC. Translated: CASSLGLAGGRGNQETQYF.

The rearrangement uses TRBV3-1 (or the pseudogene TRBV3-2) and TRBJ1-2, with D maybe TRBD1 (6 bases). The germline V gene encodes CDR1 LGHDT and CDR2 YNNKEL (reference sequence). Trimming took 6 bases from V and 13 from J, leaving 15 bases between them. This CDR3 comprises 11 residues. CDR3 DNA: TGTGCCAGCAGTCTGCCAGGGGTTACCACCTTC. This sequence encodes CASSLPGVTTF.

J is TRBJ1-6 and V is TRBV19; perhaps TRBD1 as D (5 bases). The CDR3 is 17 residues long. Deletions cut 7 bases from V and 5 bases from J, with 21 bases between. Germline V gene data show CDR1 as LNHDA and CDR2 as SQIVND (reference sequence). The CDR3 loop is CASIKSTGLIDNSPLHF. In nucleotides, the CDR3 is TGTGCCAGTATTAAGTCAACGGGACTCATCGATAATTCACCCCTCCACTTT.

This clone was found a few times. The V call is TRBV19, the J call TRBJ2-7; D is possibly TRBD2 (5 bases). Germline CDR1 is LNHDA and CDR2 is SQIVND (reference sequence). The CDR3 covers 13 residues. V was pared by 6 bases and J by 3 bases, with 12 bases between. Written as DNA, the CDR3 is TGTGCCAGTAGCGTCGGACGGGGCTACGAGCAGTACTTC. This translates into CASSVGRGYEQYF.

This clone was seen a few times. The CDR3 here is CATPRGRDRGCKLKDSPLHF. The CDR3 coding sequence is TGTGCCACACCGCGGGGCCGGGACAGGGGTTGTAAATTGAAAGATTCACCCCTCCACTTT. This chain links TRBV24-1 with TRBJ1-6; 10 positions agree with TRBD1. J lost 8 bases, V lost 10 bases, and 25 bases had no gene match. CDR3 length equals 20 residues. CDR1 KGHDR and CDR2 SFDVKD come from the germline V gene.

The chain employs TRBV5-5 and TRBJ2-5; D is undetermined. Per the germline V gene, CDR1 is SGHKS and CDR2 is YYEKEE (reference sequence). The CDR3 length is 13 residues. The V and J ends lost 0 bases and 1 base respectively, with 4 bases between them. Here the CDR3 DNA reads TGTGCCAGCAGCTTGGACACCCAAGAGACCCAGTACTTC. Its protein is CASSLDTQETQYF.

The sample holds a few counts of this clone. This rearrangement joins TRBV18 to TRBJ2-7; 8 positions agree with TRBD2. The CDR3 extends over 14 amino acids. V lost 3 bases to trimming and J lost 3 bases; unmatched junction nucleotides: 4. The germline CDR1 and CDR2 sequences are KGHSH and LQKENI. CDR3 protein: CASSPPGGGYEQYF. The CDR3 coding sequence is TGTGCCAGCTCACCTCCGGGAGGGGGCTACGAGCAGTACTTC.

This sequence joins TRBV6-5 and TRBJ1-6, with TRBD1 matching 9 bases. Per germline, CDR1 MNHEY and CDR2 SVGAGI. CDR3 length: 14 amino acids. V lost 5 bases and J lost 9; bases outside the gene matches: 5. CDR3 in amino acids: CASSTLTGGSPLHF. CDR3 bases: TGTGCCAGCAGTACCCTGACAGGGGGTTCACCCCTCCACTTT.

This chain joins TRBV11-2 and TRBJ2-3, with 7 positions matching TRBD2. CDR3 length: 16 amino acids. Trimming at V came to 0 bases and at J to 9 bases, leaving 12 bases not matched to a gene. The germline CDR1 and CDR2 sequences are SGHAT and FQNNGV. This CDR3 is CASSLDRASGGATQYF. CDR3 coding DNA: TGTGCCAGCAGCTTAGATAGGGCTAGCGGAGGGGCGACGCAGTATTTT.

This chain links TRBV5-4 with TRBJ2-3; D is unclear. CDR3 size: 12 residues. Between the trimmed V and J ends, which lost 2 bases and 2 bases, there was a span of 3 bases. CDR1 is SGHNT, CDR2 YYREEE, per germline (reference sequence). The CDR3 loop reads CASSFLTDTQYF. CDR3 nucleotide sequence: TGTGCCAGCAGCTTCCTCACAGATACGCAGTATTTT.

The chain is built from TRBV28 and TRBJ2-7; 9 bases agree with TRBD2. This CDR3 contains 15 residues. V trimming: 6 bases; J trimming: 2 bases; junction bases outside the gene matches: 8. The germline CDR1 and CDR2 sequences are MDHEN and SYDVKM. CDR3 sequence reads: CASSETSGATYEQYF. The CDR3 nucleotides read TGTGCCAGCAGCGAGACTAGCGGAGCGACCTACGAGCAGTACTTC.